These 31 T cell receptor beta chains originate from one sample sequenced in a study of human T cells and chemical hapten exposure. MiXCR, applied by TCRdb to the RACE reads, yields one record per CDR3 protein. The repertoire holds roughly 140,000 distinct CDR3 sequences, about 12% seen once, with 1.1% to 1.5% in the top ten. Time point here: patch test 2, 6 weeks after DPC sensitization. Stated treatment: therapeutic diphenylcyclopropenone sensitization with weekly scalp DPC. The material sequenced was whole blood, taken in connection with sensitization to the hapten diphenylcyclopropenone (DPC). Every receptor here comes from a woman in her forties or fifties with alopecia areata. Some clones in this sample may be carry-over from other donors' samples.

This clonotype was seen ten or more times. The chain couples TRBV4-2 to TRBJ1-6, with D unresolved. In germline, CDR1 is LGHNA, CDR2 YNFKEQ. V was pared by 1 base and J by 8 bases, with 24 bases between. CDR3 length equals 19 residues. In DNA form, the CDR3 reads TGTGCCAGCAGCCAAGGATTGGGGAGTCCGAATACAAAAGATTCACCCCTCCACTTT. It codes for CASSQGLGSPNTKDSPLHF.

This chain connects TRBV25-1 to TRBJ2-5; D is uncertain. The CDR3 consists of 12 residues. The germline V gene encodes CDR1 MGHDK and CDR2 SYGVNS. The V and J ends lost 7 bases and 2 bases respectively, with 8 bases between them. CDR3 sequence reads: CASKTWQETQYF. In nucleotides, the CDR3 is TGTGCCAGCAAAACTTGGCAAGAGACCCAGTACTTC.

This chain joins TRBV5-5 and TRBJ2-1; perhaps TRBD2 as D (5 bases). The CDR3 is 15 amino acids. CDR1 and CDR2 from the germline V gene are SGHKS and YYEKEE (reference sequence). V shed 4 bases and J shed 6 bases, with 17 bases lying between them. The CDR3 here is CASSIGRGWGNEQFF. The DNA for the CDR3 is TGTGCCAGCAGCATTGGTCGGGGATGGGGCAATGAGCAGTTCTTC.

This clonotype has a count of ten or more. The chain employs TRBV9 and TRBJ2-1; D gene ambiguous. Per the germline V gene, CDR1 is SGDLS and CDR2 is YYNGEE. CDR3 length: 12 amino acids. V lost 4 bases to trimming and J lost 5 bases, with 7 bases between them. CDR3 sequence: CASSSWDNEQFF. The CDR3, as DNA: TGTGCCAGCAGCTCTTGGGACAATGAGCAGTTCTTC.

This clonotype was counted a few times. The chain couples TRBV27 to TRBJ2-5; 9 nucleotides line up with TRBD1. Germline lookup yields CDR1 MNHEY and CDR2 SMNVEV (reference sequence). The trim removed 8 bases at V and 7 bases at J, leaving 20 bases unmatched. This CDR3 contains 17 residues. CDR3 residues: CASRPLSPGQGPRTQYF. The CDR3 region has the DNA TGTGCCAGCCGTCCGCTCTCACCGGGACAGGGTCCAAGGACCCAGTACTTC.

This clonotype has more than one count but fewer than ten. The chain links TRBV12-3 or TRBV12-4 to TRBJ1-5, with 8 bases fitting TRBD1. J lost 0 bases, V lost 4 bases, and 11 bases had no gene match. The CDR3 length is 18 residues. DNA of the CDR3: TGTGCCAGCAGTTCTGGACAGGGAGGGGGCCTTAGCAATCAGCCCCAGCATTTT. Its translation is CASSSGQGGGLSNQPQHF.

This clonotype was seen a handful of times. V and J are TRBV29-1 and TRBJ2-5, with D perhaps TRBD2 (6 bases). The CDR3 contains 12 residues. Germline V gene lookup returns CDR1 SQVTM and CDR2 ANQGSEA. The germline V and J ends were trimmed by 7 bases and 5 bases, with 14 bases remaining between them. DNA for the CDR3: TGCAGCGCTTTACTAGGAGGGGAGACCCAGTACTTC. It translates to CSALLGGETQYF.

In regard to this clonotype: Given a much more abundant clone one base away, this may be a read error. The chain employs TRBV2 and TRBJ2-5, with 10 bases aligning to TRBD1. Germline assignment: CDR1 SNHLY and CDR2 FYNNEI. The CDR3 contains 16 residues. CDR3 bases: TGTGTCAGCAGTGAGGGGACAGGGGTCGGGCAAGAGACCCAGTACTTC. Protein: CVSSEGTGVGQETQYF.

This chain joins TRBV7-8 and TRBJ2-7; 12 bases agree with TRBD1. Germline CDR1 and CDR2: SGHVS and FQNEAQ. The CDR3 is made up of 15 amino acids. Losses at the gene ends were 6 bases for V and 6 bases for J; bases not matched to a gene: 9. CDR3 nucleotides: TGTGCCAGCAGTTCATCGGGACAGGGGGCGGGCGAGCAGTACTTC. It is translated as CASSSSGQGAGEQYF.

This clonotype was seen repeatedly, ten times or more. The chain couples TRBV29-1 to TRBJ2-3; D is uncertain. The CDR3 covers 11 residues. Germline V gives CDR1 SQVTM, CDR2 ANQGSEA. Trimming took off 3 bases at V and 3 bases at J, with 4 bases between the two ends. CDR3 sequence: CSVDTTDTQYF. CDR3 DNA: TGCAGCGTTGACACAACAGATACGCAGTATTTT.

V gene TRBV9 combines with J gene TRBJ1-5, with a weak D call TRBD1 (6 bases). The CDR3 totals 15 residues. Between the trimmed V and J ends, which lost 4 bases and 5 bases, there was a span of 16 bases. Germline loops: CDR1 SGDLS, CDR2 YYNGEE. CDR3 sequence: CASSPKGGIDQPQHF. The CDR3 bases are TGTGCCAGCAGCCCGAAGGGGGGGATCGATCAGCCCCAGCATTTT.

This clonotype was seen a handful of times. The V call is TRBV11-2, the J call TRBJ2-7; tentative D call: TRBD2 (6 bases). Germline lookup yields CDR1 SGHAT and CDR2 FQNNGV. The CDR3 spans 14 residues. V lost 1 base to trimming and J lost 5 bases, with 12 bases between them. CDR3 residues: CASSLAASEDEQYF. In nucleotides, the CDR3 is TGTGCCAGCAGCTTAGCTGCTAGCGAAGACGAGCAGTACTTC.

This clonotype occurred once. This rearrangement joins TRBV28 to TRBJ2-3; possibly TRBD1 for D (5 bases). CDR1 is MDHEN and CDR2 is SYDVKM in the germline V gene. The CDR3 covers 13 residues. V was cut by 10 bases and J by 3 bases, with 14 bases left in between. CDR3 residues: CATTSSGTDTQYF. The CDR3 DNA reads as TGTGCCACCACTTCTTCAGGGACAGATACGCAGTATTTT.

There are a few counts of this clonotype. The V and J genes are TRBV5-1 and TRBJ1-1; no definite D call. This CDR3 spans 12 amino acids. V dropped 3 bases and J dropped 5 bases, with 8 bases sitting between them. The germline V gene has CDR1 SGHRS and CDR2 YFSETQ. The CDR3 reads CASSYSGTEAFF. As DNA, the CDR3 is TGCGCCAGCAGCTACAGTGGGACTGAAGCTTTCTTT.

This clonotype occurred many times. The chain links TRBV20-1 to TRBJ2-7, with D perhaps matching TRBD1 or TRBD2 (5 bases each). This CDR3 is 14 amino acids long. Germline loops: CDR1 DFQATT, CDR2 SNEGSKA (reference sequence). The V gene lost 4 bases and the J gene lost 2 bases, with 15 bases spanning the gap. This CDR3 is CSATTRGPTYEQYF. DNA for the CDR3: TGCAGTGCTACAACTAGGGGTCCTACCTACGAGCAGTACTTC.

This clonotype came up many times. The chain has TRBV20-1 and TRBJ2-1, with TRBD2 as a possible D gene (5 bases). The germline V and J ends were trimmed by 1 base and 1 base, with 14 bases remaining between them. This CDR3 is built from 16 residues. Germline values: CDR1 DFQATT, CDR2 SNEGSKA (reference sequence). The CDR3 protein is CSARGPGGRSYNEQFF. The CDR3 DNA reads TGCAGTGCTAGAGGGCCTGGCGGGCGGTCCTACAATGAGCAGTTCTTC.

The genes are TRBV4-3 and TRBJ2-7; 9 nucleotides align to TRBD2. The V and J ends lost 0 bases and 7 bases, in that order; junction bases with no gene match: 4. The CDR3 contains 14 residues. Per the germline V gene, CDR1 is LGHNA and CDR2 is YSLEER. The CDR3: CASSQDGLAREQYF. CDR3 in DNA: TGCGCCAGCAGCCAAGATGGACTAGCGAGGGAGCAGTACTTC.

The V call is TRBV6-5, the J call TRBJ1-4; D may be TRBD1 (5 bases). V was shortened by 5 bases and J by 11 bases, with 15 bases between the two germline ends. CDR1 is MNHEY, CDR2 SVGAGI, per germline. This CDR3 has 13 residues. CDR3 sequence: CASSTQRDSKLFF. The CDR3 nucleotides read TGTGCCAGCAGTACCCAGAGAGACAGTAAACTGTTTTTT.

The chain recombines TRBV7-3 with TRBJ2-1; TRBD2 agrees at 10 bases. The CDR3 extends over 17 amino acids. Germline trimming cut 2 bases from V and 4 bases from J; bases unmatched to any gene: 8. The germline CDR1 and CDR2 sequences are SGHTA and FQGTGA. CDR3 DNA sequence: TGTGCCAGCAGCTTAGCCTTAGCGGGAGGTCGATACAATGAGCAGTTCTTC. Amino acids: CASSLALAGGRYNEQFF. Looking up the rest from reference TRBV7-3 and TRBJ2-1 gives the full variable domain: GAGVSQTPSNKVTEKGKYVELRCDPISGHTALYWYRQSLGQGPEFLIYFQGTGAADDSGLPNDRFFAVRPEGSVSTLKIQRTERGDSAVYLCASSLALAGGRYNEQFFGPGTRLTVL.

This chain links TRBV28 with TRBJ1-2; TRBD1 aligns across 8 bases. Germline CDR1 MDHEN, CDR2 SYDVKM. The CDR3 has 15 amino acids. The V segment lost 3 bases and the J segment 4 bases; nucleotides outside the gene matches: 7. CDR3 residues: CASSLPSTGGYGYTF. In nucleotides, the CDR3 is TGTGCCAGCAGTTTGCCGTCCACAGGGGGCTATGGCTACACCTTC.

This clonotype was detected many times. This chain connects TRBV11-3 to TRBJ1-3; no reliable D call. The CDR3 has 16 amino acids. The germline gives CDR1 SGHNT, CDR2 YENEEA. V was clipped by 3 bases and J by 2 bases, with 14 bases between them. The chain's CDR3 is CASSFWRLLAGNTIYF. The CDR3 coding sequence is TGTGCCAGCAGCTTCTGGCGTCTTTTGGCTGGAAACACCATATATTTT. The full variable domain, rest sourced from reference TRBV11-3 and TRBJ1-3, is EAGVVQSPRYKIIEKKQPVAFWCNPISGHNTLYWYLQNLGQGPELLIRYENEEAVDDSQLPKDRFSAERLKGVDSTLKIQPAELGDSAVYLCASSFWRLLAGNTIYFGEGSWLTVV.

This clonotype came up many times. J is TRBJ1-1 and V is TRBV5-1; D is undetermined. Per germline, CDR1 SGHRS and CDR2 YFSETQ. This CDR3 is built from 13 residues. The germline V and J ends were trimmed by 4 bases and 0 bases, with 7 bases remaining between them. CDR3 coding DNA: TGCGCCAGCAGCGCCCAGATGAACACTGAAGCTTTCTTT. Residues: CASSAQMNTEAFF.

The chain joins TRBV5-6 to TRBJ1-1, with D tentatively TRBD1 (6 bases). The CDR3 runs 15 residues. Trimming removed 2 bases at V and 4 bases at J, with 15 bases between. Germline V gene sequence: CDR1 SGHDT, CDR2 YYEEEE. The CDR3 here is CASSFKGGGPTEAFF. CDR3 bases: TGTGCCAGCAGCTTTAAAGGGGGAGGACCCACTGAAGCTTTCTTT.

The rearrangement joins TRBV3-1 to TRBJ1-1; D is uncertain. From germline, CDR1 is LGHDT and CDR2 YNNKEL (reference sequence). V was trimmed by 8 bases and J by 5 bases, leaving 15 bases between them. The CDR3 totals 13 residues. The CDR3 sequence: CASQNTRGTEAFF. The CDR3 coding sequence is TGTGCCAGCCAAAACACTCGGGGAACTGAAGCTTTCTTT. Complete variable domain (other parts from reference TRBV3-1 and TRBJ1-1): DTAVSQTPKYLVTQMGNDKSIKCEQNLGHDTMYWYKQDSKKFLKIMFSYNNKELIINETVPNRFSPKSPDKAHLNLHINSLELGDSAVYFCASQNTRGTEAFFGQGTRLTVV.

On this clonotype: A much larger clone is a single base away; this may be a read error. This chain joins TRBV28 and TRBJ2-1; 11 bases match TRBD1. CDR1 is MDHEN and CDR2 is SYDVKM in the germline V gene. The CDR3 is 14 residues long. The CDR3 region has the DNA TGTGCCAGCAACCGGGACAGGGGGGTCAATGAGCTGTTCTTC. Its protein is CASNRDRGVNELFF.

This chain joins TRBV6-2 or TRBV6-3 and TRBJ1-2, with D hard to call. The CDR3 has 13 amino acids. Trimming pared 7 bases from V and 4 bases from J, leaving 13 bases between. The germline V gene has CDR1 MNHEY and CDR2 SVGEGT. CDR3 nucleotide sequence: TGTGCCAGCACCTCAAGGACCCTCTATGGCTACACCTTC. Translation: CASTSRTLYGYTF.

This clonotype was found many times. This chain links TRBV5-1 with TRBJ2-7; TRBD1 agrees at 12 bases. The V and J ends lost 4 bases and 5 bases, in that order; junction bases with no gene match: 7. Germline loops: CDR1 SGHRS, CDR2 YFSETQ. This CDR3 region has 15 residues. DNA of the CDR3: TGCGCCAGCAGCCCTACGGGACAGGGGGCCCACGAGCAGTACTTC. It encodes CASSPTGQGAHEQYF.

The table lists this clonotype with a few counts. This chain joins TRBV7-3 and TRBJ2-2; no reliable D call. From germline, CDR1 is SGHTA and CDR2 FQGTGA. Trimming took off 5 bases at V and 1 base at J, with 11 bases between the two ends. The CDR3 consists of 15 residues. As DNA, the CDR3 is TGTGCCAGCAGCCCTCTAACCCGGAACACCGGGGAGCTGTTTTTT. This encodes CASSPLTRNTGELFF.

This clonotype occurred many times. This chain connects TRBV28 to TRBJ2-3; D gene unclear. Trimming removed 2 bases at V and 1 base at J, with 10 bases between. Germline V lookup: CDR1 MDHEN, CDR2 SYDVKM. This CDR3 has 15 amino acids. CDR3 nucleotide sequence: TGTGCCAGCAGTTTACCGGATTTCGGCACAGATACGCAGTATTTT. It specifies CASSLPDFGTDTQYF. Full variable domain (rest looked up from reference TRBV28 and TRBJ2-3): DVKVTQSSRYLVKRTGEKVFLECVQDMDHENMFWYRQDPGLGLRLIYFSYDVKMKEKGDIPEGYSVSREKKERFSLILESASTNQTSMYLCASSLPDFGTDTQYFGPGTRLTVL.

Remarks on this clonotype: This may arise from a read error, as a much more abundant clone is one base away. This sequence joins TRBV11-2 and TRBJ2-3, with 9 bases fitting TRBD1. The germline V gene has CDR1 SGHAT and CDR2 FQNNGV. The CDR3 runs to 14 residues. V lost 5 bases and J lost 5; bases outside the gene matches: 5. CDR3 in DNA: TGTGCCAGCAGCGCGGACAGGGGTAGAGATACGCAGTATTTT. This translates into CASSADRGRDTQYF.

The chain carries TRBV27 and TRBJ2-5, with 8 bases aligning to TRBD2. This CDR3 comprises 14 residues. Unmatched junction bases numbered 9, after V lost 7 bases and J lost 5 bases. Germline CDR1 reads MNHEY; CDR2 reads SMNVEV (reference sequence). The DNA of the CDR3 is TGTGCCAGCACGGAAGCGGGAGATAGGGAGACCCAGTACTTC. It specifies CASTEAGDRETQYF.